The present entry profiles one TCR beta chain with its context. Drawing of peripheral blood yielded roughly 9.8 milliliters from each donor. A second PCR, run for about 7 to 11 cycles, used a sample-barcoded 5' primer plus a J-beta primer mix. TCRdb re-called the 5' RACE reads through MiXCR, storing one row per CDR3 protein. The sample has about 640,000 distinct CDR3 sequences, 58% seen once. The sample belongs to a study of blood T cells in healthy people across ages. The V and J ends lost 6 bases and 0 bases, in that order; junction bases with no gene match: 5. The V gene's germline CDR1 is MNHNY and CDR2 SVGAGI (reference sequence). This CDR3 has 15 amino acids.

The sequenced sample was blood. This sequence joins TRBV6-6 and TRBJ2-1; 7 bases agree with TRBD1. The clonotype originates from a man aged 60 to 69 in good health. For the CDR3, the DNA is TGTGCCAGCAGCAATACAGGGGACTCCTACAATGAGCAGTTCTTC. This gives the protein CASSNTGDSYNEQFF.